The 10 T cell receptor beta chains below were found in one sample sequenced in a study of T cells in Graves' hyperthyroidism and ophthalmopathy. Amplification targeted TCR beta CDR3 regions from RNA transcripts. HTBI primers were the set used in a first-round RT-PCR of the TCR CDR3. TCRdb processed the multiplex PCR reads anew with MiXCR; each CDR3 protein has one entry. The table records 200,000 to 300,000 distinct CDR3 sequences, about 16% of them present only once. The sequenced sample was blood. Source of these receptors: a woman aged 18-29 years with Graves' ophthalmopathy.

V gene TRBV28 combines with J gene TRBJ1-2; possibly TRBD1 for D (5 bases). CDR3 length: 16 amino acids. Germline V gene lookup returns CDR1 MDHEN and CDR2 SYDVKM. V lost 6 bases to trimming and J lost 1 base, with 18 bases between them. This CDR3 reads CASRTPRDGFNYGYTF. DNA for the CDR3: TGTGCCAGCAGAACGCCTCGGGACGGTTTTAACTATGGCTACACCTTC.

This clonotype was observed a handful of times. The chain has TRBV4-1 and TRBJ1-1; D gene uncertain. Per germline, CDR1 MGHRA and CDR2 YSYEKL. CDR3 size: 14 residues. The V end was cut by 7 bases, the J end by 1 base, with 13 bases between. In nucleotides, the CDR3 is TGCGCCAGCACCCGATTGGACTGGAACACTGAAGCTTTCTTT. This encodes CASTRLDWNTEAFF.

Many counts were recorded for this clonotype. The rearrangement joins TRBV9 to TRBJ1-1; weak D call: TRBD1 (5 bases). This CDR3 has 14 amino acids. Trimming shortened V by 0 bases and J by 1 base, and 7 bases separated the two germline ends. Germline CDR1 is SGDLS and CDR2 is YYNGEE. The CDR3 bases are TGTGCCAGCAGCGTAGGGGACGGGAACACTGAAGCTTTCTTT. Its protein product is CASSVGDGNTEAFF.

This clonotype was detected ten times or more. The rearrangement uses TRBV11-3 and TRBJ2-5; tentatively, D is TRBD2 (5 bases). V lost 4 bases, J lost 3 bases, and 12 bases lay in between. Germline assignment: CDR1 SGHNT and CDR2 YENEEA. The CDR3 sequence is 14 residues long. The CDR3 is CASSSGRGKETQYF. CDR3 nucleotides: TGTGCCAGCAGCTCGGGGAGAGGGAAAGAGACCCAGTACTTC.

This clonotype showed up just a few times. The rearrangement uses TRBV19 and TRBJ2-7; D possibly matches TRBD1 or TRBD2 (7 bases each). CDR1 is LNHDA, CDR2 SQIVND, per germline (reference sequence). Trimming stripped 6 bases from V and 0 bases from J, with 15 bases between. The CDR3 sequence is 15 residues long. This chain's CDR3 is CASSPGRDSSYEQYF. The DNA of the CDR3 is TGTGCCAGTAGCCCGGGGAGGGACAGCTCCTACGAGCAGTACTTC.

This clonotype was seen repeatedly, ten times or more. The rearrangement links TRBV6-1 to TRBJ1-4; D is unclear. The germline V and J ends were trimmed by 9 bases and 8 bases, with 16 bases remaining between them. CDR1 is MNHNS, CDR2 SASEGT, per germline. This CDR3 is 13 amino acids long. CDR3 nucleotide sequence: TGTGCCAGTAGGCCAGGATCTTCGGAAAAACTGTTTTTT. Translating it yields CASRPGSSEKLFF.

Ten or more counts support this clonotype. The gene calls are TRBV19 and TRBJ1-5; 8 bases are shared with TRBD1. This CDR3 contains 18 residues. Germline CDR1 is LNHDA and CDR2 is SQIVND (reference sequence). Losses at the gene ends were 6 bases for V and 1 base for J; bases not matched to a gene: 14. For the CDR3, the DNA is TGTGCCAGTAGCACCGATGCGGACAGGGAATGGAGCAATCAGCCCCAGCATTTT. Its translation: CASSTDADREWSNQPQHF.

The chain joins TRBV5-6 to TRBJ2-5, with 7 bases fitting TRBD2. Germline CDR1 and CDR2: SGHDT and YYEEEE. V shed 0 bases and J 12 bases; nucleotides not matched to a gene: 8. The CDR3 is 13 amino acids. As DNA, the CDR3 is TGTGCCAGCAGCTTGGCGGGGGGAGGTTTAGAGTACTTC. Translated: CASSLAGGGLEYF.

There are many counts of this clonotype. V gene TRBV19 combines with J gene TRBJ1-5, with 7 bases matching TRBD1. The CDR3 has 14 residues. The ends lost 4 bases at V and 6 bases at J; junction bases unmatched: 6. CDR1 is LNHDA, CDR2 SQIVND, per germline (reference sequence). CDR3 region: CASSRDSTVQPQHF. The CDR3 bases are TGTGCCAGTAGTAGGGACAGCACGGTTCAGCCCCAGCATTTT.

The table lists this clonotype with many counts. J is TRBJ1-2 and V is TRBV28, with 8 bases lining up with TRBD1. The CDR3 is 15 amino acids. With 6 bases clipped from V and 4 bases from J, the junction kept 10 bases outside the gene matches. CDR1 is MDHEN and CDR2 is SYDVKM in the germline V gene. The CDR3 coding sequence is TGTGCCAGCAGCGACTCAGGGGGCGCTGGCTATGGCTACACCTTC. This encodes CASSDSGGAGYGYTF.